This entry describes one TCR beta chain. Its antigen remains unknown. Generated by immunoSEQ multiplex PCR, the TCRdb table keeps only in-frame clones and is missing some. This table holds 26,000 or so clones, about 88% found once. The CDR3 is made up of 13 amino acids. The germline CDR1 and CDR2 sequences are SGDLS and YYNGEE. Trimming cost V 0 bases and J 5 bases, with 8 bases left between them. This record comes from a study of T cells in localized non-small cell lung cancer. Broader study findings: Multi-region tumor sequencing was not done, so intratumor heterogeneity could not be excluded. Researchers found a median roughly 50 of the top 100 tumor clones in adjacent lung. Tumor showed lower T cell clonality than uninvolved adjacent lung, where it was highest. Longer overall survival accompanied higher blood T cell density.

The material sequenced was peripheral blood, taken before any cancer treatment. This sequence was found in a female donor at least 60 years old with stage II squamous cell lung carcinoma. The chain recombines TRBV9 with TRBJ1-1; no clear D gene. The CDR3 sequence: CASSVGPETEAFF. In DNA, the CDR3 is TGTGCCAGCAGCGTAGGGCCAGAGACTGAAGCTTTCTTT.